These 9 T cell receptor beta chains share one sample of origin, sequenced in a study of blood T cell repertoires in COVID-19 (TCRdb year 2020). Receptors were amplified or captured by the immunoSEQ multiplex PCR assay. The source is immuneACCESS, and TCRdb retained only in-frame sequences with V and J called. Part of the clones is not carried over; for the studies checked, unresolved V genes explain less than half of this, and the remainder is unexplained. The sample data list roughly 120,000 clones, and approximately 90% of these were observed just once. The leading ten clones occupy about 2% of the sample. The sample comprised peripheral blood. These receptors came from a woman in her forties or fifties with acute or convalescent COVID-19.

V is TRBV19 and J is TRBJ1-2; D might be TRBD1 (5 bases). Between the trimmed V and J ends, which lost 2 bases and 3 bases, there was a span of 16 bases. This CDR3 spans 16 amino acids. Germline V CDR1 and CDR2: LNHDA, SQIVND (reference sequence). CDR3 DNA: TGTGCCAGTAGTATACCCAACCGGGGGTCCTACTATGGCTACACCTTC. This encodes CASSIPNRGSYYGYTF.

Written as DNA, the CDR3 is TGTGCCAGCAGCTTGGAAAGCGATGAGCAGTTCTTC. As protein: CASSLESDEQFF. The chain is built from TRBV5-4 and TRBJ2-1; no reliable D call. CDR1 and CDR2 from the germline V gene are SGHNT and YYREEE (reference sequence). V was clipped by 0 bases and J by 8 bases, with 6 bases between them. The CDR3 spans 12 residues. The entire variable domain, with the rest obtained from reference TRBV5-4 and TRBJ2-1, is as follows: ETGVTQSPTHLIKTRGQQVTLRCSSQSGHNTVSWYQQALGQGPQFIFQYYREEENGRGNFPPRFSGLQFPNYSSELNVNALELDDSALYLCASSLESDEQFFGPGTRLTVL.

This chain links TRBV5-1 with TRBJ1-4; D not resolved. This CDR3 has 16 amino acids. Trimming cost V 3 bases and J 7 bases, with 19 bases left between them. Germline CDR1 is SGHRS and CDR2 is YFSETQ. This CDR3 reads CASSWSSREISEKLFF. In DNA form, the CDR3 reads TGCGCCAGCAGCTGGTCCAGTCGGGAAATCAGTGAAAAACTGTTTTTT.

In this sample, this clone turned up once. The rearrangement uses TRBV27 and TRBJ1-1, with 7 nucleotides matching TRBD1. V was clipped by 5 bases and J by 1 base; unmatched bases: 7. Germline values: CDR1 MNHEY, CDR2 SMNVEV (reference sequence). The CDR3 totals 15 residues. CDR3 sequence: CASSPWGQKNTEAFF. The CDR3 bases are TGTGCCAGCAGTCCCTGGGGACAGAAGAACACTGAAGCTTTCTTT.

The V and J genes are TRBV30 and TRBJ1-4; 8 bases align to TRBD1. Germline V CDR1 and CDR2: GTSNPN, SVGIG (reference sequence). The V segment lost 4 bases and the J segment 5 bases; nucleotides outside the gene matches: 3. CDR3 size: 13 residues. DNA for the CDR3: TGTGCCTGGAAAGACAGGGGCAATGAAAAACTGTTTTTT. It codes for CAWKDRGNEKLFF.

This chain joins TRBV5-6 and TRBJ1-1, with unresolved D. The CDR3 runs to 14 residues. Looked up from germline, CDR1 is SGHDT and CDR2 is YYEEEE. The V gene lost 0 bases and the J gene lost 3 bases, with 9 bases spanning the gap. The CDR3 protein is CASSLATSDTEAFF. CDR3 DNA: TGTGCCAGCAGCTTGGCCACCTCAGACACTGAAGCTTTCTTT.

The chain uses TRBV19 and TRBJ1-2; 8 bases are a match to TRBD1. The CDR3 length is 12 residues. The J segment lost 8 bases and the V segment lost 10 bases, leaving 9 bases of the junction unmatched. Germline V gene data show CDR1 as LNHDA and CDR2 as SQIVND (reference sequence). The CDR3 coding sequence is TGTGCCACCCTCCGGACAGGGTGGGGCTACACCTTC. As protein: CATLRTGWGYTF.

V and J are TRBV5-4 and TRBJ2-2, with 10 nucleotides matching TRBD2. Germline CDR1 SGHNT, CDR2 YYREEE (reference sequence). The length of the CDR3 is 17 residues. V lost 4 bases, J lost 3 bases, and 9 bases stayed unmatched. CDR3 region: CASSPQSGRADTGELFF. In DNA, the CDR3 is TGTGCCAGCAGCCCCCAGAGCGGGAGGGCCGACACCGGGGAGCTGTTTTTT.

V usage is TRBV18 and J usage is TRBJ1-4; D is perhaps TRBD1 (5 bases). Between the trimmed V and J ends, which lost 6 bases and 6 bases, there was a span of 17 bases. Germline loops: CDR1 KGHSH, CDR2 LQKENI. The CDR3 contains 15 residues. CDR3 loop: CASSRYRTVHEKLFF. The CDR3 DNA is TGTGCCAGCTCGCGCTACAGGACGGTCCATGAAAAACTGTTTTTT.